The rows below give T cell receptor beta chains drawn from one sample of a study of CD8 T cells in ankylosing spondylitis. TCRdb redid the calling of the 5' RACE reads with MiXCR, one entry per CDR3 protein. This table has 45,000 to 65,000 distinct CDR3 sequences, 6.5% to 9% appearing once. The sample was blood, either unsorted or a sorted T cell fraction (not recorded which). The receptors were gathered from a female donor with ankylosing spondylitis or in good health (not recorded which). The CDR3 runs from the conserved cysteine through the conserved F or W. The order of the fields is V gene, J gene, D gene, clone size, CDR3 DNA, CDR3 protein. The D gene is left open where the match is weak. Only part of the rows carry a size: once, few, many, or a class if the clone is expanded.

TRBV28	TRBJ1-1	-	once	TGTGCCAGCAGCTTTAGTTGGGGGTACACTGAAGCTTTCTTT	CASSFSWGYTEAFF
TRBV29-1	TRBJ2-3	-	many	TGCAGCGTGGGGGGATACGTACGGGGCACAGATACGCAGTATTTT	CSVGGYVRGTDTQYF
TRBV5-1	TRBJ2-2	-	-	TGCACCAGCAGCTCACGTACCGGGGAGCTGTTTTTT	CTSSSRTGELFF
TRBV20-1	TRBJ1-1	-	many	TGCAGTGCCAAGAACACTGAAGCTTTCTTT	CSAKNTEAFF
TRBV29-1	TRBJ2-5	TRBD1	many	TGCAGCGGGTTAACAGGGGGTTCTGGGGAGACCCAGTACTTC	CSGLTGGSGETQYF
TRBV6-2/TRBV6-3	TRBJ2-1	-	many	TGTGCCAGCAGTTATCAAGCGGTCACTGGGAATGAGCAGTTCTTC	CASSYQAVTGNEQFF
TRBV6-5	TRBJ1-1	-	many	TGTGCCAGCAGTTACGCTCCACCGGGCCGCTCTATGAACACTGAAGCTTTCTTT	CASSYAPPGRSMNTEAFF
TRBV5-1	TRBJ2-3	TRBD2	many	TGCGCCAGCAACGAGGCCGGGCATGGGGGGGGCACAGATACGCAGTATTTT	CASNEAGHGGGTDTQYF
TRBV20-1	TRBJ2-1	-	many	TGCAGTGCTAGAGATGCCCATCCCTACAATGAGCAGTTCTTC	CSARDAHPYNEQFF
TRBV10-3	TRBJ2-5	-	many	TGTGCCATCAGTGAGTCGGGGGCTCAAGAGACCCAGTACTTC	CAISESGAQETQYF
TRBV6-2/TRBV6-3	TRBJ1-1	-	many	TGTGCCAGCAGTTACGGCCAGGGTGGAACTGAAGCTTTCTTT	CASSYGQGGTEAFF
TRBV12-3/TRBV12-4	TRBJ1-1	-	many	TGTGCCAGCTCTATCACAGGGAGAACTGAAGCTTTCTTT	CASSITGRTEAFF
TRBV12-3/TRBV12-4	TRBJ1-5	TRBD1	few	TGTGCCAGCAGTCCTGGACAGGGCTCTCAGCCCCAGCATTTT	CASSPGQGSQPQHF
TRBV20-1	TRBJ1-5	TRBD1	-	TGCAGTGCTACAGGGGAACAGGGGGGCAATCAGCCCCAGCATTTT	CSATGEQGGNQPQHF
TRBV5-1	TRBJ2-1	-	many	TGCGCCAGCAGAGGGGGGGGTGACAATGAGCAGTTCTTC	CASRGGGDNEQFF
TRBV11-2	TRBJ1-1	TRBD1	many	TGTGCCAGCAGGGCTCTACCCACCGGACAGGGGGCCTCTTCCACTGAAGCTTTCTTT	CASRALPTGQGASSTEAFF
TRBV7-3	TRBJ2-1	-	many	TGTGCCAGCAGCTTATTCCCGACAGGTTCGTCCTACAATGAGCAGTTCTTC	CASSLFPTGSSYNEQFF
TRBV5-1	TRBJ2-5	-	many	TGCGCCAGCAGCTTCACCCAAAAGAAGTATCAAGAGACCCAGTACTTC	CASSFTQKKYQETQYF
TRBV6-5	TRBJ1-4	-	many	TGTGCCAGCAGTTACAGGGTCCGGGAAAAACTGTTTTTT	CASSYRVREKLFF
TRBV4-1	TRBJ1-2	-	few	TGCGCCAGCAGCCAGGCCACAGGGTATGGCTACACCTTC	CASSQATGYGYTF
TRBV12-3/TRBV12-4	TRBJ2-2	TRBD1	many	TGTGCCAGCAGGAAGACAGGGGCGGACACCGGGGAGCTGTTTTTT	CASRKTGADTGELFF
TRBV7-6	TRBJ2-5	TRBD2	many	TGTGCCAGCAGCTTAGGAGCACTAGCGGGGGGTCCAGAGACCCAGTACTTC	CASSLGALAGGPETQYF
TRBV4-1	TRBJ1-3	-	medium-sized	TGCGCCAGCAGCCTCACTGGAAACACCATATATTTT	CASSLTGNTIYF
TRBV20-1	TRBJ1-1	-	-	TGCAGTGCTAGAGATGAACCGGGGCGGGGGGCTTTCTTT	CSARDEPGRGAFF
TRBV29-1	TRBJ1-1	-	few	TGCAGCGTTGAGCAGGGTTCTGAAGCTTTCTTT	CSVEQGSEAFF
TRBV29-1	TRBJ1-1	-	many	TGCAGCGCCGACGGTCTGAACACTGAAGCTTTCTTT	CSADGLNTEAFF
TRBV29-1	TRBJ2-5	-	many	TGCAGCGTTGACGAGGGGAATCAAGAGACCCAGTACTTC	CSVDEGNQETQYF
TRBV9	TRBJ2-2	TRBD2	many	TGTGCCAGCAAAGGTGGTAGCGGGGGGCCTTACACCGGGGAGCTGTTTTTT	CASKGGSGGPYTGELFF
TRBV5-6	TRBJ2-1	TRBD1	many	TGTGCCAGCAGCCCGGGACAGGATGAGCAGTTCTTC	CASSPGQDEQFF
TRBV29-1	TRBJ1-1	-	many	TGCAGCGTTCAAAGGGAGGTGAACACTGAAGCTTTCTTT	CSVQREVNTEAFF
TRBV5-1	TRBJ2-7	-	many	TGCGCCAGCAGCTTGGCCGGGAACTCCTACGAGCAGTACTTC	CASSLAGNSYEQYF
TRBV29-1	TRBJ2-3	TRBD1	many	TGCAGCGTCCCCACCCCGGGACAGTCAGTACCAGATACGCAGTATTTT	CSVPTPGQSVPDTQYF
TRBV7-9	TRBJ1-1	TRBD1	many	TGTGCCAGCAGCTGGGGACAGGGTGAAGCTTTCTTT	CASSWGQGEAFF
TRBV19	TRBJ1-4	-	many	TGTGCCAGTAGTATCCCGACAGGAGCTAATGAAAAACTGTTTTTT	CASSIPTGANEKLFF
TRBV1	TRBJ1-1	-	many	TGCACCAGCAGCCGGAGAGATAAGGGGGACACTGAAGCTTTCTTT	CTSSRRDKGDTEAFF
TRBV28	TRBJ1-4	-	many	TGTGCCACAAGGGGGTTCTCAACTAATGAAAAACTGTTTTTT	CATRGFSTNEKLFF
TRBV9	TRBJ1-1	-	many	TGTGCCAGCAGCCCCAGGACTGAAGCTTTCTTT	CASSPRTEAFF
TRBV3-1	TRBJ1-1	TRBD1	-	TGTGCCAGCAGCCAGAGTCAGGGGGGGTACACTGAAGCTTTCTTT	CASSQSQGGYTEAFF
TRBV5-1	TRBJ1-1	-	few	TGCGCCAGCAGCTACGGCGGGGGGAACACTGAAGCTTTCTTT	CASSYGGGNTEAFF
TRBV20-1	TRBJ2-7	TRBD2	many	TGCAGTGCCCCTAGCGGGGGGTCCCCCTACGAGCAGTACTTC	CSAPSGGSPYEQYF
TRBV6-2/TRBV6-3	TRBJ2-7	TRBD2	many	TGTGCCAGCAGTTACTCGAGTCTTACTAGCGGGGGATACTCCTACGAGCAGTACTTC	CASSYSSLTSGGYSYEQYF
TRBV12-3/TRBV12-4	TRBJ2-5	-	many	TGTGCCAGCACCCCTTTTGCAGCGGCCCAAGAGACCCAGTACTTC	CASTPFAAAQETQYF
TRBV7-2	TRBJ2-5	TRBD2	-	TGTGCCAGCTCCCGACTAGCGGGGGGGGTGGCAGAGACCCAGTACTTC	CASSRLAGGVAETQYF
TRBV20-1	TRBJ2-1	TRBD1	many	TGCAGTGCTAGAGGGGGACAGGGGATCCTAAGGACCTACAATGAGCAGTTCTTC	CSARGGQGILRTYNEQFF
TRBV7-8	TRBJ1-1	-	many	TGTGCCAGCAGCTTAGAGGGGTGGCAGGGAGGCACTGAAGCTTTCTTT	CASSLEGWQGGTEAFF
TRBV18	TRBJ1-1	TRBD1	many	TGTGCCAGCTCACTCGCGACAGGGATGAACACTGAAGCTTTCTTT	CASSLATGMNTEAFF
TRBV7-6	TRBJ1-1	TRBD1	-	TGTGCCAGCAGCTACGAGACAGGGACGGGTGCTGAAGCTTTCTTT	CASSYETGTGAEAFF
TRBV12-3/TRBV12-4	TRBJ1-1	TRBD1	few	TGTGCCAGCAGTTTGGCAGGGGGGGACACTGAAGCTTTCTTT	CASSLAGGDTEAFF
TRBV12-3/TRBV12-4	TRBJ2-1	TRBD1	many	TGTGCCAGCAGTAAACCCGACAGGGCTGTTGAGCAGTTCTTC	CASSKPDRAVEQFF
TRBV10-2	TRBJ2-1	TRBD2	many	TGCGCCTCACTTAGGGAGGGGCTAGCCTACAATGAGCAGTTCTTC	CASLREGLAYNEQFF